The text below deals with one T cell receptor beta chain. With 60 Vbeta and 13 Jbeta primers, the PCR was carried out. Sequenced by immunoSEQ multiplex PCR; TCRdb stores in-frame clones only, minus some. The table records approximately 220,000 clones, 75% to 80% of them present only once. The data originate from a study of cytomegalovirus exposure and HLA in healthy donors. CDR3 length: 13 amino acids. Germline V gene sequence: CDR1 SGHTA, CDR2 FQGTGA. The V gene lost 3 bases and the J gene lost 9 bases, with 12 bases spanning the gap. The clonotype was recovered from a male donor in good health and CMV-seronegative. The rearrangement links TRBV7-3 to TRBJ2-1; possible D gene TRBD1, 5 bases. Input material: PBMCs. The CDR3 nucleotides are TGTGCCAGCAGCTTGACCCAGGGCACTGAGCAGTTCTTC. Translated, it gives CASSLTQGTEQFF.